One sample yielded the 3 T cell receptor beta chains listed below, sequenced in a study of T cells after yellow fever vaccination. TCRdb reprocessed the 5' RACE reads with MiXCR, giving one entry per CDR3 protein. The sample has about 340,000 distinct CDR3 sequences; about an eighth are singletons. The specimen was CD4+ T cells sorted from PBMCs, collected 15 days after the yellow fever booster vaccination. The receptors were sampled from a man between 18 and 29 years old who received the YFV17D yellow fever vaccine.

The sample holds a few counts of this clonotype. V is TRBV6-6 and J is TRBJ2-7, with 7 bases identical to TRBD1. The CDR3 is 14 amino acids. V was pared by 7 bases and J by 0 bases, with 6 bases of the junction left unmatched. Germline values: CDR1 MNHNY, CDR2 SVGAGI (reference sequence). As DNA, the CDR3 is TGTGCCAGCAACCTGAACAGGGGCTCCTACGAGCAGTACTTC. Translated: CASNLNRGSYEQYF.

This clonotype came up a few times. The chain couples TRBV9 to TRBJ2-1, with D possibly TRBD2 on 6 matching bases. The germline V and J ends were trimmed by 4 bases and 6 bases, with 17 bases remaining between them. This CDR3 has 15 residues. Germline-derived CDR1 and CDR2 are SGDLS and YYNGEE. Here the CDR3 reads CASSIASDLANEQFF. The CDR3, as DNA: TGTGCCAGCAGCATTGCTAGCGACCTAGCCAATGAGCAGTTCTTC.

Only a few counts were recorded for this clonotype. A clone one base away is much larger, so this may be a read error. J is TRBJ1-1 and V is TRBV6-5, with 7 nucleotides matching TRBD1. Germline CDR1 MNHEY, CDR2 SVGAGI. This CDR3 is built from 13 residues. CDR3 DNA: TGTGCCAGCAATGACAGGGCCGGGGCTGAAGCTTTATTT. Its protein product is CASNDRAGAEALF.